This T cell receptor (beta chain) is drawn from a study of cytomegalovirus exposure and HLA in healthy donors. Germline CDR1 and CDR2: LNHDA and SQIVND (reference sequence). This CDR3 is 16 amino acids long. J lost 5 bases, V lost 5 bases, and 12 bases had no gene match. The primer mix had 60 Vbeta and 13 Jbeta primers. Sequenced by immunoSEQ multiplex PCR; TCRdb stores in-frame clones only, minus some. The table records 90,000 or so clones, 70% to 80% of them present only once. Sequencing input: PBMCs. The J gene is TRBJ1-3, the V gene TRBV19; 7 bases agree with TRBD1. The source of this sequence is a woman in her 50s in good health and CMV-seropositive. The CDR3 coding sequence is TGTGCCAGTAGTGTAGGGCTGGACAGGCTCAGAAACACCATATATTTT. Protein product: CASSVGLDRLRNTIYF.